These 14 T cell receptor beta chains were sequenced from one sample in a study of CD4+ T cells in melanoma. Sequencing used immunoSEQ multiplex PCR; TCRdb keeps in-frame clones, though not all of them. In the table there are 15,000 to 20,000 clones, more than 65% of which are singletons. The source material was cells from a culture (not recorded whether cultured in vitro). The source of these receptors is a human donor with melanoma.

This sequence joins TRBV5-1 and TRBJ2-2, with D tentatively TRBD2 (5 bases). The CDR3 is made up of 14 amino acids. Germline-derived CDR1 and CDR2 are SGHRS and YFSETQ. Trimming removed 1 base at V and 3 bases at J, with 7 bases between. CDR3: CASSLTSHTGELFF. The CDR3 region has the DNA TGCGCCAGCAGCTTGACTAGTCACACCGGGGAGCTGTTTTTT.

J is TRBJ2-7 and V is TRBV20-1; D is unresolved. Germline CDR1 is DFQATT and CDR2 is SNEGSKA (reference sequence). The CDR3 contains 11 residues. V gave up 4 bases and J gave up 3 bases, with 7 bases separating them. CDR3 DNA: TGCAGTGCTACCCGGAACTACGAGCAGTACTTC. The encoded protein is CSATRNYEQYF.

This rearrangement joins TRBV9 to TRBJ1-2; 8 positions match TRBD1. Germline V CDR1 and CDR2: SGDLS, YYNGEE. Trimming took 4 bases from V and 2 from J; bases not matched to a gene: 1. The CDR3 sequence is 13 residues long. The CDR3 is CASSRDRNYGYTF. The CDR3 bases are TGTGCCAGCAGCCGGGACAGGAACTATGGCTACACCTTC.

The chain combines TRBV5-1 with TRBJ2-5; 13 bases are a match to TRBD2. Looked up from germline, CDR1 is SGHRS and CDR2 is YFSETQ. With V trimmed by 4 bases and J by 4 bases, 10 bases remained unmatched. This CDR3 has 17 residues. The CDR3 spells CASSIGTSGDLLETQYF. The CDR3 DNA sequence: TGCGCCAGCAGCATAGGGACTAGCGGGGATCTTCTAGAGACCCAGTACTTC.

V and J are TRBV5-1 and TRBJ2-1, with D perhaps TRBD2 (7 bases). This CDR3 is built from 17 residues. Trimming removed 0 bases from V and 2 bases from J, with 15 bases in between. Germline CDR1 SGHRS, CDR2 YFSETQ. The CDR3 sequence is CASSLGGASGTYNEQFF. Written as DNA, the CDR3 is TGCGCCAGCAGCTTGGGGGGGGCTAGCGGAACCTACAATGAGCAGTTCTTC.

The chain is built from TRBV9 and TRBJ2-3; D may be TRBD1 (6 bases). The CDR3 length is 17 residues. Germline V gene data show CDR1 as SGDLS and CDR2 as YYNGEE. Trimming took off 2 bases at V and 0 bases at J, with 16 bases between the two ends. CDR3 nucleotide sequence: TGTGCCAGCAGCGTCCGGCAGGGGCCGACTAGCACAGATACGCAGTATTTT. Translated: CASSVRQGPTSTDTQYF.

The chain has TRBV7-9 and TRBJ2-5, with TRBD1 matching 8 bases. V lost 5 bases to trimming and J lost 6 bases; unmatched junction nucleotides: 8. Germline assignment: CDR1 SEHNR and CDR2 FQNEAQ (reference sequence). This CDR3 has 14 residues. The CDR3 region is CASSPTGAGKTQYF. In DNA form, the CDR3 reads TGTGCCAGCAGCCCGACAGGGGCCGGAAAGACCCAGTACTTC.

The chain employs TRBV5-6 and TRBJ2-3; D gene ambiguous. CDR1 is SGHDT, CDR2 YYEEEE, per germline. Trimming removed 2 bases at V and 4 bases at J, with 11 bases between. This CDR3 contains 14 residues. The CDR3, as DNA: TGTGCCAGCAGCTTAGACGGGTTGGCAGATACGCAGTATTTT. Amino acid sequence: CASSLDGLADTQYF.

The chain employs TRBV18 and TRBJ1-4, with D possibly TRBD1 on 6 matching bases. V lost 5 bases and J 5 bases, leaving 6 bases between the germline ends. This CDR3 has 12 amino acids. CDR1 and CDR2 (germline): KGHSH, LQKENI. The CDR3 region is CASSRGNEKLFF. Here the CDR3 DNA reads TGTGCCAGCTCAAGGGGGAATGAAAAACTGTTTTTT.

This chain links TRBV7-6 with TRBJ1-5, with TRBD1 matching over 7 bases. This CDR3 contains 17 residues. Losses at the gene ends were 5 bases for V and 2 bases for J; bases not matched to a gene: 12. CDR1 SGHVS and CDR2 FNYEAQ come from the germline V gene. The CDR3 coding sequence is TGTGCCAGCAGCCTCGGGACAGATCCTAGCGGCAATCAGCCCCAGCATTTT. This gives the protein CASSLGTDPSGNQPQHF. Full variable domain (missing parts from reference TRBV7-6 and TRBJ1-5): GAGVSQSPRYKVTKRGQDVALRCDPISGHVSLYWYRQALGQGPEFLTYFNYEAQQDKSGLPNDRFSAERPEGSISTLTIQRTEQRDSAMYRCASSLGTDPSGNQPQHFGDGTRLSIL.

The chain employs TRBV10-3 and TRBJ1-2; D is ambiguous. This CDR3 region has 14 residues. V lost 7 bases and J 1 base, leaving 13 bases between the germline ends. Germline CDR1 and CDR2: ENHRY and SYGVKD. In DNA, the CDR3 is TGTGCCATCACAGCCAGCGTTTATAACTATGGCTACACCTTC. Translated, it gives CAITASVYNYGYTF.

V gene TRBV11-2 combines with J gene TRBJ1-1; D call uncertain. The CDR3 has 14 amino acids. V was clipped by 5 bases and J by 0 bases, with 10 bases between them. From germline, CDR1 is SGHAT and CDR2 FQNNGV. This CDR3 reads CASSPFWMNTEAFF. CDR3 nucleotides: TGTGCCAGCAGCCCCTTTTGGATGAACACTGAAGCTTTCTTT.

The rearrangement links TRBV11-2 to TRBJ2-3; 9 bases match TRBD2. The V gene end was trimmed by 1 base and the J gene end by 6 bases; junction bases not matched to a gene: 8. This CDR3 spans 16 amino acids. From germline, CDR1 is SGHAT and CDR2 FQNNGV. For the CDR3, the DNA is TGTGCCAGCAGCTTAGGCCTAGCGGGGCTCACGGATACGCAGTATTTT. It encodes CASSLGLAGLTDTQYF.

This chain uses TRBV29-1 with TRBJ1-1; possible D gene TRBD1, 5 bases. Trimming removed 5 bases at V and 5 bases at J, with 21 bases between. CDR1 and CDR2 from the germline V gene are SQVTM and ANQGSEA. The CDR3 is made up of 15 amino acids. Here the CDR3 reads CSVIPGNLGSTEAFF. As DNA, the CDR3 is TGCAGCGTTATCCCAGGGAATTTGGGGAGTACTGAAGCTTTCTTT. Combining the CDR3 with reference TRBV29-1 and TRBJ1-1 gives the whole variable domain SAVISQKPSRDICQRGTSLTIQCQVDSQVTMMFWYRQQPGQSLTLIATANQGSEATYESGFVIDKFPISRPNLTFSTLTVSNMSPEDSSIYLCSVIPGNLGSTEAFFGQGTRLTVV.